This TCR beta chain was documented in a study of blood T cell repertoires in COVID-19. Study-level background: The study drew acute and convalescent COVID-19 samples from the United States, Italy and Spain.

The data were produced by immunoSEQ multiplex PCR, yet TCRdb's version contains in-frame clones alone and is incomplete. The table includes approximately 140,000 clones, about 89% detected once. Germline loops: CDR1 SGHTA, CDR2 FQGTGA. The CDR3 loop spans 16 amino acids. J was trimmed by 1 base and V by 2 bases; bases with no gene match: 5. In this sample, this clone turned up once. The sample was peripheral blood. The chain couples TRBV7-3 to TRBJ2-3, with 8 bases that match TRBD2. The source of this sequence is a man older than 75 with acute or convalescent COVID-19. Here the CDR3 reads CASSLLRGGGTDTQYF. CDR3 nucleotides: TGTGCCAGCAGCTTACTTCGGGGGGGAGGCACAGATACGCAGTATTTT.